Sequencing of this T cell receptor (beta chain) was carried out in a study of beta chain features in type 1 diabetes. Study results and caveats: Researchers reported that naive, central memory and Treg TCRB repertoires appeared more similar in patients than in healthy donors. TCRB CDR3s were moderately but significantly shorter in Type 1 diabetes patients in all four CD4+ subsets.

A remark on this clone: What it binds is unknown.

Of the isolated RNA, all was reverse transcribed, and so the sequenced material was expressed TCRB transcripts. Libraries were prepared by immunoSEQ multiplex PCR; TCRdb keeps only in-frame clonotypes and omits some of them. This sample has over 200,000 clones, with around 9.9% found just once. The germline CDR1 and CDR2 sequences are MNHEY and SMNVEV (reference sequence). The CDR3 is 16 amino acids. V gave up 5 bases and J gave up 2 bases, with 17 bases separating them. This clonotype was sampled from a man under 40 with type 1 diabetes. Material for sequencing was naive CD4+ T cells from blood. This chain joins TRBV27 and TRBJ2-3; unclear D gene. In DNA form, the CDR3 reads TGTGCCAGCAGTCCCTTCCGCCGGAGCTTCACAGATACGCAGTATTTT. It specifies CASSPFRRSFTDTQYF.